These 5 T cell receptor beta chains share one sample of origin, sequenced in a study of blood T cell repertoires in COVID-19. Generated by immunoSEQ multiplex PCR, the TCRdb table keeps only in-frame clones and is missing some. The sample carries approximately 490,000 clones, around 90% recorded once. What was sequenced was PBMCs or T cells enriched from blood (not recorded which). The receptors were sampled from a woman between 18 and 30 years old who had recovered from COVID-19.

The J gene is TRBJ2-3, the V gene TRBV29-1, with TRBD2 matching 9 bases. The CDR3 is 14 residues long. After removal of 3 bases from V and 0 bases from J, the junction contained 1 base not matched to a gene. From germline, CDR1 is SQVTM and CDR2 ANQGSEA. The DNA for the CDR3 is TGCAGCGTTGATCTAGCGGGGAGCACAGATACGCAGTATTTT. It encodes CSVDLAGSTDTQYF.

In DNA form, the CDR3 reads TGTGCCAGCAGCCAACCCGTGACAGGGGGAGATGAAAAACTGTTTTTT. Its translation is CASSQPVTGGDEKLFF. This chain joins TRBV4-2 and TRBJ1-4; 9 bases align to TRBD1. The length of the CDR3 is 16 residues. Germline V gives CDR1 LGHNA, CDR2 YNFKEQ. V lost 2 bases and J lost 6; bases outside the gene matches: 7.

The chain recombines TRBV5-1 with TRBJ2-3; 15 nucleotides match TRBD2. This CDR3 region has 15 residues. Germline CDR1 and CDR2: SGHRS and YFSETQ. V gave up 4 bases and J gave up 9 bases; unmatched junction bases: 6. This chain's CDR3 is CASSQGLAGGGTQYF. The DNA for the CDR3 is TGCGCCAGCAGCCAGGGACTAGCGGGGGGTGGAACGCAGTATTTT.

The genes are TRBV27 and TRBJ1-1; possible D gene TRBD1, 6 bases. Germline V gene lookup returns CDR1 MNHEY and CDR2 SMNVEV (reference sequence). The CDR3 runs to 13 residues. Trimming left V 6 bases short and J 3 bases short, with 11 bases between. The CDR3 spells CASSGGGDTEAFF. For the CDR3, the DNA is TGTGCCAGCAGCGGAGGGGGGGACACTGAAGCTTTCTTT.

Only one count was recorded for this clone. The rearrangement links TRBV5-6 to TRBJ1-1; D perhaps matches TRBD1 (5 bases). V was trimmed by 6 bases and J by 1 base, leaving 25 bases between them. Per the germline V gene, CDR1 is SGHDT and CDR2 is YYEEEE. The CDR3 sequence is 18 residues long. The CDR3 here is CASTPRGDLLSTNTEAFF. The CDR3 region has the DNA TGTGCCAGCACCCCCCGCGGGGACCTGTTATCTACGAACACTGAAGCTTTCTTT.